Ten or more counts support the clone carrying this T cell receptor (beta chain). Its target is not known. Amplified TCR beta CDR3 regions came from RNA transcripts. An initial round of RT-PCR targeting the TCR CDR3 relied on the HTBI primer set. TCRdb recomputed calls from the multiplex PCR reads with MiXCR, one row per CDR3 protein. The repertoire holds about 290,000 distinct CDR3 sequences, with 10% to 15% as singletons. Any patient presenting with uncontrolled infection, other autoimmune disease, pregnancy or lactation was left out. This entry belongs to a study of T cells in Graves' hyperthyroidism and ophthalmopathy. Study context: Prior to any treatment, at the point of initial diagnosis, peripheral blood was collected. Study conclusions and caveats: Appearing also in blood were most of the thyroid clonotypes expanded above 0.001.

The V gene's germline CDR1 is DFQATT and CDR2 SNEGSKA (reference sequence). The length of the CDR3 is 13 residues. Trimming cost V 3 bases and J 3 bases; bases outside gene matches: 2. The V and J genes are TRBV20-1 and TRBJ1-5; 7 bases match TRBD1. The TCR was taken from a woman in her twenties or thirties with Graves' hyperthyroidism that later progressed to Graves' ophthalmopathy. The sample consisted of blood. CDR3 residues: CSARGTVNQPQHF. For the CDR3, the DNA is TGCAGTGCTAGGGGGACAGTCAATCAGCCCCAGCATTTT.